The next 9 T cell receptor beta chains were all read from a single sample in a study of shared clonotypes between healthy human individuals. TCRdb's table, derived via immunoSEQ multiplex PCR, lists solely in-frame clones and lacks some. The sample holds approximately 2.5 million clones, 93% seen once. The sequenced material came from naive CD4+ T cells from PBMCs. Subset denoted: CD45RA+ positively selected. The receptors originated from a young man in good health. Some clones in this sample may be carry-over from other donors' samples.

The chain employs TRBV21-1 and TRBJ2-5. TRBV21-1 is marked as a pseudogene. The CDR3 is 12 residues long. The CDR3 region has the DNA TGTGCCAGCAGCAAAGCAGGGGAGACCCAGTACTTC. Translating gives CASSKAGETQYF.

This clone was counted once. The V call is TRBV11-1, the J call TRBJ2-4, with D perhaps TRBD1 (5 bases). CDR1 is SGHAT and CDR2 is FQDESV in the germline V gene (reference sequence). This CDR3 spans 15 amino acids. Trimming took 5 bases from V and 0 from J, leaving 11 bases between them. The CDR3 DNA sequence: TGTGCCAGCAGCCCGACAGAACTAGCCAAAAACATTCAGTACTTC. This translates into CASSPTELAKNIQYF.

V and J are TRBV7-6 and TRBJ2-2; 13 nucleotides agree with TRBD2. Unmatched junction bases numbered 9, after V lost 2 bases and J lost 6 bases. This CDR3 is 18 amino acids long. Per germline, CDR1 SGHVS and CDR2 FNYEAQ. Here the CDR3 DNA reads TGTGCCAGCAGCTTAAAAGTAGGTACTAGCGGGAGGGCCGGGGAGCTGTTTTTT. Its protein product is CASSLKVGTSGRAGELFF.

The CDR3: CASSLEQGVSYNEQFF. DNA for the CDR3: TGTGCCAGCAGCTTGGAGCAGGGAGTTTCCTACAATGAGCAGTTCTTC. The rearrangement links TRBV5-6 to TRBJ2-1; either TRBD1 or TRBD2 may fit D (5 bases each). V lost 0 bases, J lost 1 base, and 11 bases lay in between. This CDR3 is built from 16 residues. Germline CDR1 and CDR2: SGHDT and YYEEEE.

The rearrangement joins TRBV11-2 to TRBJ2-1; TRBD2 aligns across 14 bases. The CDR3 covers 18 residues. The J segment lost 9 bases and the V segment lost 5 bases, leaving 15 bases of the junction unmatched. CDR1 SGHAT and CDR2 FQNNGV come from the germline V gene. The CDR3 DNA sequence: TGTGCCAGCAGCCTATCAACACCCGGGACTAGCGGGAGACTTGAGCAGTTCTTC. Protein sequence: CASSLSTPGTSGRLEQFF.

CDR3 sequence reads: CASRQVGDYEQYF. In DNA form, the CDR3 reads TGTGCCAGCCGACAGGTGGGGGATTACGAGCAGTACTTC. The chain joins TRBV27 to TRBJ2-7, with D possibly TRBD1 on 6 matching bases. This CDR3 contains 13 residues. Trimming removed 8 bases at V and 4 bases at J, with 15 bases between. Germline assignment: CDR1 MNHEY and CDR2 SMNVEV (reference sequence).

The gene calls are TRBV5-1 and TRBJ2-1; 13 nucleotides agree with TRBD2. The ends lost 1 base at V and 7 bases at J; junction bases unmatched: 5. There are 16 residues in the CDR3. CDR1 is SGHRS, CDR2 YFSETQ, per germline. CDR3 protein: CASSLPWTSGGNEQFF. CDR3 nucleotide sequence: TGCGCCAGCAGCTTGCCCTGGACTAGCGGGGGTAATGAGCAGTTCTTC. Complete variable domain (other parts from reference TRBV5-1 and TRBJ2-1): KAGVTQTPRYLIKTRGQQVTLSCSPISGHRSVSWYQQTPGQGLQFLFEYFSETQRNKGNFPGRFSGRQFSNSRSEMNVSTLELGDSALYLCASSLPWTSGGNEQFFGPGTRLTVL.

The CDR3 coding sequence is TGCAGCGTCGCCCAAGGGGGAGGGGGTTCAAATACGCAGTATTTT. This encodes CSVAQGGGGSNTQYF. This chain links TRBV29-1 with TRBJ2-3; weak D call: TRBD2 (7 bases). Germline-derived CDR1 and CDR2 are SQVTM and ANQGSEA. The germline V and J ends were trimmed by 6 bases and 7 bases, with 23 bases remaining between them. There are 15 residues in the CDR3.

This sequence joins TRBV28 and TRBJ2-4, with D perhaps assigned TRBD1 or TRBD2 (7 bases each). This CDR3 has 15 amino acids. Looked up from germline, CDR1 is MDHEN and CDR2 is SYDVKM. V was shortened by 3 bases and J by 6 bases, with 15 bases between the two germline ends. The CDR3 nucleotides are TGTGCCAGCAGTTTCTCCCAGGGGGGGAGAAACATTCAGTACTTC. Its translation is CASSFSQGGRNIQYF.